The subject of this entry is one T cell receptor (beta chain). Other DNA sequences in this specimen translate into the identical CDR3. This entry is derived from a study of control samples from healthy donors and cancer patients. CDR1 and CDR2 (germline): SGHNT, YYREEE (reference sequence). V gave up 0 bases and J gave up 3 bases, with 15 bases separating them. This CDR3 has 16 residues. Assay used: immunoSEQ multiplex PCR; TCRdb lists only in-frame clones, some missing. The sample has around 120,000 clones; 93% are singletons. The clonotype comes from a man aged 45-65 years with head and neck cancer. V and J are TRBV5-4 and TRBJ1-2; tentative D call: TRBD1 (6 bases). Sample: PBMCs. Here the CDR3 reads CASSLGGGRGDYGYTF. CDR3 nucleotides: TGTGCCAGCAGCTTGGGAGGGGGTCGGGGGGACTATGGCTACACCTTC.